This T cell receptor (beta chain) was recovered during a study of CXCR3-negative and CXCR3-positive naive CD8 T cells. In the study overall: Summed over all libraries, TRB reads came to 110 million to 150 million, with about 1.5 +/- 0.3 million per library.

A CD45RO-CCR7+CD27+CD95- phenotype identified naive CD8+ T cells. The libraries of TRB cDNA were constructed through 5' RACE using UMI labels. TCRdb re-called the 5' RACE reads and catalogs CDR3 proteins one per entry, DNA excluded. Here the sample table reports around 6,800 distinct CDR3 sequences. Broader study findings: Fresh PBMCs were used in most assays, and CXCR3 expression partially decreased after cryopreservation. CXCR3-positive naive cells had more hydrophobic TRB CDR3s than CXCR3-negative naive cells.

Its frequency marks this clonotype as medium-sized. As yet, its antigen is unknown. This TCR came from a human donor in good health. Some clones in this sample may be carry-over from other donors' samples. Sequencing used naive CXCR3+ CD8+ T cells from blood. Subset described: CD45RO-CCR7+CD27+CD95- naive CD8+ T cells expressing CXCR3 (TNR3+).

The CDR3 sequence: CATGREQGNQPQHF. This chain links TRBV15 with TRBJ1-5. Germline V gives CDR1 LNHNV, CDR2 YYDKDF (reference sequence). The length of the CDR3 is 14 residues. The full variable domain, with the rest looked up from reference TRBV15 and TRBJ1-5, is DAMVIQNPRYQVTQFGKPVTLSCSQTLNHNVMYWYQQKSSQAPKLLFHYYDKDFNNEADTPDNFQSRRPNTSFCFLDIRSPGLGDTAMYLCATGREQGNQPQHFGDGTRLSIL.